This T cell receptor beta chain emerged from a study of T cells after yellow fever vaccination. On this clonotype: The junction departs from germline at one end; a sequencing error may be responsible.

In making TCR cDNA, 5'RACE template switching added a universal primer site and UMIs to it. In TCRdb, the 5' RACE reads were re-called with MiXCR into one record per CDR3 protein. The data show about 320,000 distinct CDR3 sequences, approximately 12% seen once. The CDR3 runs to 14 residues. The TCR comes from a man aged 18 to 30 who received the YFV17D yellow fever vaccine. Source: CD4+ T cells sorted from PBMCs, taken 15 days after the yellow fever booster vaccination. The chain has TRBV12-3 or TRBV12-4 and TRBJ1-6; possible D gene TRBD1, 5 bases. CDR3 in amino acids: CASSLGGYSSPLHF. The CDR3 nucleotides read TGTGCCAGCAGCTTGGGGGGTTATAGTTCACCCCTCCACTTT.